The sequence of this T cell receptor beta chain was determined in a study of breast tumors, draining lymph nodes, adjacent tissues. As concerns this clonotype: The antigen is undetermined.

Breast cancer patients provided tissue from their axillary draining lymph nodes. Trimming took off 0 bases at V and 9 bases at J, with 18 bases between the two ends. The CDR3 contains 17 residues. Per germline, CDR1 LNHNV and CDR2 YYDKDF (reference sequence). General observations from the study: Findings are consistent with lymph node origin and intratumoral expansion of most tumor T cells. Compared with lymph nodes, tumors were less diverse; compared with nontumor tissue, more. Luminal-like breast cancer showed significantly greater tumor-nontumor repertoire similarity than basal-like breast cancer did. Data only fit, rather than demonstrated, lymph node origin of most tumor T cells.

TCRdb redid the calling of the multiplex PCR reads with MiXCR, one entry per CDR3 protein. The sample lists 150,000 to 200,000 distinct CDR3 sequences; approximately 30% were seen once. The chain combines TRBV15 with TRBJ1-6; a weak D match, TRBD1 (6 bases). The specimen was axillary lymph node tissue. The sequence derives from a female donor with breast cancer. Some clones in this sample may be carry-over from other donors' samples. The CDR3 spells CATSRDHPGGSLSPLHF. CDR3 bases: TGTGCCACCAGCAGAGATCACCCGGGGGGCAGCCTTTCACCCCTCCACTTT.